This is a list of T cell receptor beta chains from one sample in a study of CD8+CD57+ T cells in acquired aplastic anemia. TCRdb processed the reads anew with MiXCR; each CDR3 protein has one entry. The sample yields about half a million distinct CDR3 sequences, around a third seen once. Sequences were obtained from sorted CD4+, CD8+, or CD8+CD57+ T cells (not recorded which) from PBMCs. Source of these receptors: a human donor with aplastic anemia. The CDR3 runs from the conserved cysteine through the conserved F or W. A D gene is named only where the DNA matches it firmly. The size of a clone is reported for some rows only, either as once, few or many, or as a class for expanded clones.

TRBV15,TRBJ2-7,-,many,TGTGCCACCAGCAGAGTTAAGGGAAGCAGCTCCTACGAGCAGTACTTC,CATSRVKGSSSYEQYF
TRBV20-1,TRBJ2-5,-,-,TGCAGTGCTCGGGGGTGGGGGACAGACCAAGAGACCCAGTACTTC,CSARGWGTDQETQYF
TRBV4-3,TRBJ1-6,-,many,TGCGCCAGCAGCCAAGCGGGTATGGATTCACCCCTCCACTTT,CASSQAGMDSPLHF
TRBV2,TRBJ1-2,TRBD1,few,TGTGCCAGCCGTGAAGGGACAGGGGGAAACACCTTC,CASREGTGGNTF
TRBV5-4,TRBJ2-7,TRBD2,few,TGTGCCAGCAGCTTGGCCCCAGGGACTAGCGGATCCTACGAGCAGTACTTC,CASSLAPGTSGSYEQYF
TRBV7-2,TRBJ1-2,TRBD1,many,TGTGCCAGCAACTTAGGGGGACAGGCCCATGGCTACACCTTC,CASNLGGQAHGYTF
TRBV7-2,TRBJ2-1,TRBD2,-,TGTGCCAGCAGCTTAGGAGTAGCGGGAGTTGGGAAGCAGTTCTTC,CASSLGVAGVGKQFF
TRBV2,TRBJ2-7,-,-,TGTGCCAGCAGTGCGGGAGACGGCGAGCAGTACTTC,CASSAGDGEQYF
TRBV6-1,TRBJ1-6,-,-,TGTGCCAGCAGTGAAGCGCTGTCAATGCGGAATTCACCCCTCCACTTT,CASSEALSMRNSPLHF
TRBV20-1,TRBJ2-3,TRBD2,few,TGCAGTGCTAGGAAGGCTAGCGGGAGAGCAGATACGCAGTATTTT,CSARKASGRADTQYF
TRBV25-1,TRBJ1-5,-,few,TGTGCCAGCAGTGAATATAGCAATCAGCCCCAGCATTTT,CASSEYSNQPQHF
TRBV12-3/TRBV12-4,TRBJ2-1,TRBD2,-,TGTGCCAGCAGTTCCCCACCGGGACTAGCCTCTGCTGAGCAGTTCTTC,CASSSPPGLASAEQFF
TRBV19,TRBJ2-7,-,many,TGTGCCAGTAGTATCCTTCGGGGCGAGCAGTACTTC,CASSILRGEQYF
TRBV7-2,TRBJ2-3,-,many,TGTGCCAGCAGCCCCCCAGGCACAGATACGCAGTATTTT,CASSPPGTDTQYF
TRBV15,TRBJ2-7,-,once,TGTGCCACCAGCAGTGCCCTAAGAAGCTCCTACGAGCAGTACTTC,CATSSALRSSYEQYF
TRBV30,TRBJ1-2,TRBD1,-,TGTGCCTGGAGTCGGGACAGGGAAGTTCGCTACACCTTC,CAWSRDREVRYTF
TRBV2,TRBJ1-6,-,many,TGTGCCAGCCGGAGTCAAGGCACCAATTCACCCCTCCACTTT,CASRSQGTNSPLHF
TRBV20-1,TRBJ2-7,TRBD1,many,TGCAGTGCTGGTTTCCAGGGGGCAGGCGAGCAGTACTTC,CSAGFQGAGEQYF
TRBV2,TRBJ2-3,TRBD2,many,TGTGCCAGCACACCACGGCGACTAGCGGGGACAGATACGCAGTATTTT,CASTPRRLAGTDTQYF
TRBV2,TRBJ2-7,TRBD2,-,TGTGCCAGCAGCTTAGGACTAGCGGGGGACAATGAGCAGTACTTC,CASSLGLAGDNEQYF
TRBV9,TRBJ2-6,TRBD1,-,TGTGCCAGCAGCGGAAGGGGGCATCATTCTGGGGCCAACGTCCTGACTTTC,CASSGRGHHSGANVLTF
TRBV24-1,TRBJ2-7,-,-,TGTGCCACCAGTGCTCCGACAGGACTCTACGAGCAGTACTTC,CATSAPTGLYEQYF
TRBV25-1,TRBJ1-2,TRBD1,many,TGTGCCGGCAGTGGAGGGGGCCACTATGGCTACACCTTC,CAGSGGGHYGYTF
TRBV20-1,TRBJ2-1,-,-,TGCAGTGCCGACGCCCTCGGGGAAAATAACAATGAGCAGTTCTTC,CSADALGENNNEQFF
TRBV14,TRBJ1-1,-,few,TGTGCCAGCAGCCATTACGGAGGGGATGGTGAAGCTTTCTTT,CASSHYGGDGEAFF
TRBV5-6,TRBJ2-7,-,-,TGTGCCTGGAGTGTACTCATGGGGCCCGCCGAGCAGTACTTC,CAWSVLMGPAEQYF
TRBV7-9,TRBJ2-7,TRBD1,many,TGTGCCAGCAGCTTAGCCCGGGACAGGTCCTACGAGCAGTACTTC,CASSLARDRSYEQYF
TRBV25-1,TRBJ2-3,-,-,TGTGCCCTTGGGCAGGGTCCGGCAGATACGCAGTATTTT,CALGQGPADTQYF
TRBV2,TRBJ1-2,-,few,TGTGCCACCAGAGATGAATTTAGAGGCTACACCTTC,CATRDEFRGYTF
TRBV19,TRBJ1-2,-,many,TGTGCCAGTAGTATCCAGAAGCAAGTTGGCTACACCTTC,CASSIQKQVGYTF
TRBV9,TRBJ1-2,TRBD1,-,TGTGCCAGCAGCGTCGGGACAGGGGACTCAGGCTATGGCTACACCTTC,CASSVGTGDSGYGYTF
TRBV29-1,TRBJ1-2,-,-,TGCAGCTTAGGACGTGACGGCTACACCTTC,CSLGRDGYTF
TRBV7-2,TRBJ1-5,TRBD1,-,TGTGCCAGCAAAGACAGGGGCAATCAGCCCCAGCATTTT,CASKDRGNQPQHF
TRBV5-1,TRBJ1-2,-,many,TGCGCCAGCAGCTTGGACAGCGGAAAGGGATTCACCTTC,CASSLDSGKGFTF
TRBV18,TRBJ1-5,TRBD1,-,TGTGCCAGCTCAAGCTTATCCGGGACAGGGGGTATGGGCAATCAGCCCCAGCATTTT,CASSSLSGTGGMGNQPQHF
TRBV7-8,TRBJ1-2,-,-,TGTGCCAGCAGTTTGAGACGGAGCCAGGCGGGCTACACCTTC,CASSLRRSQAGYTF
TRBV7-8,TRBJ2-1,TRBD2,-,TGTGCCAGTAGTATAGGGTCTAGCGGGAGTTTAAATGAGCAGTTCTTC,CASSIGSSGSLNEQFF
TRBV5-1,TRBJ1-1,TRBD1,-,TGCGCCAGCAGCTCCTGGACAGGGGATACTGAAGCTTTCTTT,CASSSWTGDTEAFF
TRBV10-3,TRBJ1-1,TRBD1,many,TGTGCCATCATCCCGGACAGGGGGGCTGAAGCTTTCTTT,CAIIPDRGAEAFF
TRBV15,TRBJ1-5,-,many,TGTGCCACCAGCCTGGGACGGAATCAGCCCCAGCATTTT,CATSLGRNQPQHF
TRBV12-3/TRBV12-4,TRBJ1-5,-,-,TGTGCCAGCAGTTTAGCAGGGGAATCGAGCAATCAGCCCCAGCATTTT,CASSLAGESSNQPQHF
TRBV4-1,TRBJ2-5,-,few,TGCGCCAGCAGCCAAGATAGTTGGGGTGGAGAGACCCAGTACTTC,CASSQDSWGGETQYF
TRBV19,TRBJ1-1,-,-,TGTGCCATCAGTGGTGGGGCCATCGGGGTCATGAACACTGAAGCTTTCTTT,CAISGGAIGVMNTEAFF
TRBV30,TRBJ1-6,TRBD1,-,TGTGCCTGGAGGAACGAGGGGACAGGGGATTCACCCCTCCACTTT,CAWRNEGTGDSPLHF
TRBV12-3/TRBV12-4,TRBJ2-7,-,-,TGTGCCAGCAGTTTAGGACGGTTATCTCCTTCCTACGAGCAGTACTTC,CASSLGRLSPSYEQYF
TRBV13,TRBJ1-6,-,many,TGTGCCAGCAGGGGACCGGGCAGGGAAACTTCACCCCTCCACTTT,CASRGPGRETSPLHF
TRBV20-1,TRBJ1-3,-,few,TGCAGTGCTCTAAAATTAGGACAGTCGGACACCATATATTTT,CSALKLGQSDTIYF
TRBV10-1,TRBJ1-1,TRBD1,few,TGCGCCAGCAGCGAGGGACAGGGGGCCTACACTGAAGCTTTCTTT,CASSEGQGAYTEAFF
TRBV20-1,TRBJ1-3,-,many,TGCAGTGTTTACTTTCGAAACACCATATATTTT,CSVYFRNTIYF